This TCR beta chain comes out of a study of T cells in localized non-small cell lung cancer. As for this clone: The target antigen is unknown.

Libraries were prepared by immunoSEQ multiplex PCR; TCRdb keeps only in-frame clonotypes and omits some of them. The sample yields roughly 30,000 clones, roughly 90% seen once. Study observations and caveats: Tumor showed lower T cell clonality than uninvolved adjacent lung, where it was highest. In adjacent lung, a median roughly 60 of the top 100 tumor clones were found. As only one tumor region underwent sequencing, heterogeneity remains possible. A higher density of T cells in blood coincided with extended overall survival.

From germline, CDR1 is MNHEY and CDR2 SVGAGI. The CDR3 sequence is 15 residues long. Trimming at V came to 7 bases and at J to 5 bases, leaving 10 bases not matched to a gene. This sequence was found in a woman aged 35 to 70 with stage III lung adenocarcinoma. This chain joins TRBV6-5 and TRBJ1-1, with 10 bases lining up with TRBD1. Sequencing used peripheral blood mononuclear cells, obtained before any cancer treatment. The CDR3 protein is CASTRDRGGYTEAFF. CDR3 bases: TGTGCCAGCACCCGGGACAGGGGAGGATATACTGAAGCTTTCTTT.